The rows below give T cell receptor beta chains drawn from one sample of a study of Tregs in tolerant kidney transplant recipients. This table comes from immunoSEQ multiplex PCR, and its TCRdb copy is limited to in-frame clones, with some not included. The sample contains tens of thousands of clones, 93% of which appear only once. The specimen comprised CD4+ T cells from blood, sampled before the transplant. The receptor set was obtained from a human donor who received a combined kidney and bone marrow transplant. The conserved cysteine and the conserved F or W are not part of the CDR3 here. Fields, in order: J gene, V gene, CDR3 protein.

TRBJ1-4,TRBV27,ASNHEGAAEKLF
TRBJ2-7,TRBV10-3,ATWSRGSYEQY
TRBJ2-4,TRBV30,AWSVGGVAKNIQY
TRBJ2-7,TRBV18,ASSPTLGMGQQYYEQY
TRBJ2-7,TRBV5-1,ASYKDRGGYEQY
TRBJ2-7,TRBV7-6,ASSLGGLGESHTYEQY
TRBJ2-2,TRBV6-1,ASSEVAGELF
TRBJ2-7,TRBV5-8,ASSYWGWDRYEQY
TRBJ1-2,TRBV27,ASSFSKSYPRGYT
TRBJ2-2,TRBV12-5,ASGLGPTELF
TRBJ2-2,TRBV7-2,ASSLTGPTGELF
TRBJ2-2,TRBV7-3,ASSLGKGAGELF
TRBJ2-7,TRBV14,ASSKLAGHISEQY
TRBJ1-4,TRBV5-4,ASSLDPVSNEKLF
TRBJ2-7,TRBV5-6,ASSLEPLLAGVSYEQY
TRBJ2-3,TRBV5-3,ARSLAGEGPCTDTQY
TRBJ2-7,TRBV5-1,ASSSGPGSYEQY
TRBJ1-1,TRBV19,ASMVWRGVTEAF
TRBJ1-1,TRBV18,ASSPPGQGTEAF
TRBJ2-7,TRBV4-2,ASSQGTNYEQY
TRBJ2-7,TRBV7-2,ASSFRDGGSYEQY
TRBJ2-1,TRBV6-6,ASMDVSGPTYNEQF
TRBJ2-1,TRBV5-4,ASNNRGGIYNEQF
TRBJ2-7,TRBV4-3,ASSQAMNRGGSYEQY
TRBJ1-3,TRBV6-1,ASSRGLSSGNTIY
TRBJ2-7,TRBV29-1,SVAASGTYEQY
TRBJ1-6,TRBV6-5,ASSSRSDSNSPLH
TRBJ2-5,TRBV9,ARSREYLPQETQY
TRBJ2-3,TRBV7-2,ASSSYRWSTDTQY
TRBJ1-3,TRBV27,ASSRGGSGNTIY
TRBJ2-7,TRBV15,ATSRDRRLGEQY
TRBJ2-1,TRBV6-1,ASSKTGTAYNEQF